One and the same sample provided the 9 T cell receptor beta chains below, sequenced in a study of CD4 T cells in relation to SARS-CoV-2 and coronaviruses. The repertoire was sequenced with immunoSEQ multiplex PCR; TCRdb's copy has only in-frame clones and lacks some. The sample records about 56,000 clones, about 90% being singletons. The sequenced material came from naive CD4+ T cells from PBMCs. Subset noted: naive CD4+ T cells isolated by negative enrichment. The receptors stem from an adult with COVID-19.

V usage is TRBV2 and J usage is TRBJ2-3; no firm D call. Between the trimmed V and J ends, which lost 6 bases and 3 bases, there was a span of 4 bases. The germline CDR1 and CDR2 sequences are SNHLY and FYNNEI. The CDR3 spans 11 residues. Here the CDR3 reads CASRLTDTQYF. DNA for the CDR3: TGTGCCAGCAGATTGACAGATACGCAGTATTTT.

V and J are TRBV4-3 and TRBJ1-5; a possible D gene is TRBD1 (6 bases). The germline V gene has CDR1 LGHNA and CDR2 YSLEER. The length of the CDR3 is 16 residues. V lost 3 bases and J lost 6, with 18 bases in between. As DNA, the CDR3 is TGCGCCAGCAGCCAGGTATACAGGGCTTCCAGTCAGCCCCAGCATTTT. Translating gives CASSQVYRASSQPQHF.

The J gene is TRBJ2-1, the V gene TRBV6-5, with 8 bases that match TRBD1. Germline V gives CDR1 MNHEY, CDR2 SVGAGI. J lost 6 bases, V lost 5 bases, and 6 bases had no gene match. The CDR3 contains 14 residues. The CDR3 bases are TGTGCCAGCAGTCCGGGACAGGTTACCAATGAGCAGTTCTTC. Translating gives CASSPGQVTNEQFF.

The rearrangement joins TRBV6-2 or TRBV6-3 to TRBJ2-7; 8 positions match TRBD2. The CDR3 length is 14 residues. Germline CDR1 MNHEY, CDR2 SVGEGT. The V gene end was trimmed by 5 bases and the J gene end by 2 bases; junction bases not matched to a gene: 5. The CDR3 spells CASSGTSGTYEQYF. The CDR3 nucleotides are TGTGCCAGCAGTGGAACTAGCGGAACCTACGAGCAGTACTTC.

The V call is TRBV18, the J call TRBJ2-7, with D hard to call. This CDR3 region has 14 residues. Germline V CDR1 and CDR2: KGHSH, LQKENI. Trimming shortened V by 0 bases and J by 2 bases, and 8 bases separated the two germline ends. CDR3 protein: CASSPPSSPYEQYF. The CDR3, as DNA: TGTGCCAGCTCACCACCGTCCAGCCCCTACGAGCAGTACTTC.

This chain connects TRBV6-5 to TRBJ2-3; weak D call: TRBD2 (7 bases). The germline V gene encodes CDR1 MNHEY and CDR2 SVGAGI. The CDR3 covers 13 residues. Trimming stripped 11 bases from V and 1 base from J, with 13 bases between. CDR3 DNA: TGTGCCGGGGGGCGGGAGCGCACAGATACGCAGTATTTT. Translated, it gives CAGGRERTDTQYF.

Here the CDR3 DNA reads TGTGCCACCAGCAGTAGTGGGGGGAACACTGAAGCTTTCTTT. Translated, it gives CATSSSGGNTEAFF. V is TRBV15 and J is TRBJ1-1; possible D gene TRBD1, 5 bases. Germline CDR1 is LNHNV and CDR2 is YYDKDF (reference sequence). V shed 3 bases and J shed 1 base, with 9 bases lying between them. CDR3 length equals 14 residues. Looking up the rest from reference TRBV15 and TRBJ1-1 gives the full variable domain: DAMVIQNPRYQVTQFGKPVTLSCSQTLNHNVMYWYQQKSSQAPKLLFHYYDKDFNNEADTPDNFQSRRPNTSFCFLDIRSPGLGDTAMYLCATSSSGGNTEAFFGQGTRLTVV.

CDR3 sequence (DNA): TGTGCCATCAGGGACACGCTCACAGATACGCAGTATTTT. This sequence encodes CAIRDTLTDTQYF. The V gene is TRBV10-3, the J gene TRBJ2-3; a weak D match, TRBD1 (5 bases). The CDR3 contains 13 residues. Germline CDR1 and CDR2: ENHRY and SYGVKD. V lost 6 bases and J 2 bases, leaving 9 bases between the germline ends.

The genes are TRBV3-1 (or the pseudogene TRBV3-2) and TRBJ2-1, with D perhaps matching TRBD2 (6 bases). This CDR3 region has 13 residues. V lost 8 bases and J 5 bases, leaving 13 bases between the germline ends. Germline CDR1 reads LGHDT; CDR2 reads YNNKEL (reference sequence). The CDR3 is CASVRGGNNEQFF. CDR3 DNA: TGTGCCAGCGTACGTGGGGGGAACAATGAGCAGTTCTTC.